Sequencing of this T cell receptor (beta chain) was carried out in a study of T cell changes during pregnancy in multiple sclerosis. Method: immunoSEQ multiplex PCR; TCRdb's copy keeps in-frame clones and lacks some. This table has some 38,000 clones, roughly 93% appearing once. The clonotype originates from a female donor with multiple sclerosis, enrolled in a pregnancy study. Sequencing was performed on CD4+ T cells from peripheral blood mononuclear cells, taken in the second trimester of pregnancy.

The CDR3 loop reads CASELGGAKNSPLHF. As DNA, the CDR3 is TGTGCCAGCGAGCTCGGGGGGGCGAAGAATTCACCCCTCCACTTT. The chain couples TRBV18 to TRBJ1-6; D may be TRBD1 (6 bases). CDR1 KGHSH and CDR2 LQKENI come from the germline V gene. The CDR3 has 15 residues. V was clipped by 8 bases and J by 7 bases, with 18 bases between them.